This T cell receptor (beta chain) is drawn from a study of response to subunit inactivated influenza vaccine. This clonotype appeared many times. The antigen is unknown. V was pared by 3 bases and J by 5 bases, with 2 bases of the junction left unmatched. The CDR3 is made up of 13 amino acids. In germline, CDR1 is ENHRY, CDR2 SYGVKD. TCRdb re-called the RT-PCR reads through MiXCR, storing one row per CDR3 protein. This table has 800,000 or so distinct CDR3 sequences, approximately 22% appearing once. Whole-study findings and limits: That few new T cells are recruited by each seasonal influenza vaccination was the authors' suggestion.

The specimen was PBMCs from blood, collected 4 to 6 days after vaccination. The source is a man aged 50-59 years who received an inactivated influenza vaccine. The chain has TRBV10-3 and TRBJ2-7; 9 bases are a match to TRBD1. CDR3 DNA: TGTGCCATCAGTGAACAGGGGGCCAACGAGCAGTACTTC. Translated: CAISEQGANEQYF.